The present T cell receptor beta chain was sequenced within a study of T cell changes during pregnancy in multiple sclerosis. This CDR3 spans 15 amino acids. V dropped 7 bases and J dropped 7; count of bases not matched to a gene: 13. Germline lookup yields CDR1 SGHDT and CDR2 YYEEEE. Generated by immunoSEQ multiplex PCR, the TCRdb table keeps only in-frame clones and is missing some. The sample carries 70,000 to 95,000 clones, around 95% recorded once. The rearrangement links TRBV5-6 to TRBJ2-7; 11 nucleotides line up with TRBD1. The sequencing here drew on peripheral blood, taken in the second trimester of pregnancy. The receptor comes from a female donor in good health, enrolled as a control in a pregnancy study. The CDR3 DNA follows: TGTGCCAGCTCTGTGACTGGACAGGGGGCCGGGGAGCAGTACTTC. This translates into CASSVTGQGAGEQYF.